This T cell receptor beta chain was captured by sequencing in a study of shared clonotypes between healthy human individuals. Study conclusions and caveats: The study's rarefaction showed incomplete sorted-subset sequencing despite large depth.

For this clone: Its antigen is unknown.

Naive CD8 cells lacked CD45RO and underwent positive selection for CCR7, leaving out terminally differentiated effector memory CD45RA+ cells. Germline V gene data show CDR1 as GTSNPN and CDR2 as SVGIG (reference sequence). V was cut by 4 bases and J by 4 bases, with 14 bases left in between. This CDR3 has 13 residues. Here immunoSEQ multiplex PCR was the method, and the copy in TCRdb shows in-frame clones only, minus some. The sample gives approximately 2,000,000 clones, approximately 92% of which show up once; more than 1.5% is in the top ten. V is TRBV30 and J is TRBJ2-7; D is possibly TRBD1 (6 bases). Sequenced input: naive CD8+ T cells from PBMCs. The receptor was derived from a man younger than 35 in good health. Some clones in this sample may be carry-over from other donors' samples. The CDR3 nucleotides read TGTGCCTGGACCCAAGGGACACCTTACGAGCAGTACTTC. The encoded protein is CAWTQGTPYEQYF.